This TCR beta chain was retrieved from a study of cytotoxic CD8 clonotypes in ibrutinib-treated CLL. Some clones are missing from TCRdb's copy, which holds only in-frame ones; the method was immunoSEQ multiplex PCR. In the table there are some 350,000 clones, 67% of which are singletons. V shed 0 bases and J shed 6 bases, with 3 bases lying between them. The CDR3 is 11 residues long. Germline V lookup: CDR1 SGDLS, CDR2 YYNGEE. This chain joins TRBV9 and TRBJ2-5; no reliable D call. The sequence came from a human donor with chronic lymphocytic leukemia. The sample was PBMCs, taken after 36 months of ibrutinib treatment. CDR3 in amino acids: CASSVGKTQYF. The CDR3 DNA reads TGTGCCAGCAGCGTAGGAAAGACCCAGTACTTC.